The T cell receptor (beta chain) described here comes from a study of shared clonotypes between healthy human individuals. Study summary: CD4 naive and CD4 memory each took three plates per donor, while CD8 naive took two and CD8 memory one.

Repertoires were generated with immunoSEQ multiplex PCR, while TCRdb's copy carries only in-frame clones and drops some. The data contain about 700,000 clones, around 90% of them singletons. CD45RO negativity and positive selection for CCR7 defined naive CD8 cells, a population that excluded terminally differentiated effector memory CD45RA+ cells. This CDR3 region has 16 residues. Germline V lookup: CDR1 SGHDT, CDR2 YYEEEE. V was pared by 3 bases and J by 2 bases, with 7 bases of the junction left unmatched. This sequence joins TRBV5-6 and TRBJ2-2, with TRBD2 matching over 7 bases. The material sequenced was naive CD8+ T cells sorted from blood. The origin of this receptor is a man aged 25-45 years in good health. CDR3 in amino acids: CASSSFLAENTGELFF. The CDR3 DNA sequence: TGTGCCAGCAGCTCTTTCCTAGCGGAAAACACCGGGGAGCTGTTTTTT.